This is a list of T cell receptor beta chains from one sample in a study of human CD8 memory T cell subsets. One entry per CDR3 protein, without DNA, is what TCRdb gives after re-calling the 5' RACE reads. This table lists some 6,100 distinct CDR3 sequences. The sample taken for sequencing was CD8+ T cells from PBMCs. These receptors were taken from a human donor in good health. The CDR3 runs from the conserved cysteine through the conserved F or W. Size is omitted from some rows. Given values are once, few, many or a class for expanded clones.

-	16	TRBJ2-1	TRBV19	CASTPSWDAGSNEQFF
-	15	TRBJ1-1	TRBV6-5	CASSYRLGESTEAFF
-	15	TRBJ2-3	TRBV6-5	CASSYSRTGGNTQYF
-	18	TRBJ2-3	TRBV7-2	CASSLIESGMTSTDTQYF
-	14	TRBJ2-5	TRBV2	CASSFRQGQETQYF
-	17	TRBJ2-5	TRBV24-1	CATSDLSSGRGQETQYF
-	14	TRBJ2-1	TRBV19	CASSIVRSHNEQFF
medium-sized	14	TRBJ1-1	TRBV7-9	CASSDGGKGPEAFF
medium-sized	13	TRBJ1-1	TRBV12-3/TRBV12-4	CASSSDPNTEAFF
-	17	TRBJ2-3	TRBV28	CASSSGLAGGRTDTQYF
-	15	TRBJ1-4	TRBV12-5	CASGLTGEVGEKLFF
-	15	TRBJ1-2	TRBV20-1	CSAVTRDTLIYGYTF
medium-sized	17	TRBJ2-1	TRBV12-3/TRBV12-4	CASSLGEGLAGENEQFF
-	17	TRBJ1-1	TRBV10-3	CAISESWAGRANTEAFF
-	15	TRBJ2-3	TRBV28	CASSLRGRGTDTQYF
-	15	TRBJ2-2	TRBV4-3	CASGVGTRNTGELFF
-	14	TRBJ1-1	TRBV6-2/TRBV6-3	CASSPRVPGTEAFF
-	14	TRBJ2-7	TRBV20-1	CSAREDSLGYEQYF
-	17	TRBJ1-3	TRBV12-3/TRBV12-4	CASQTLRGGPSGNTIYF
-	14	TRBJ1-5	TRBV5-1	CASSLGGSNQPQHF
-	21	TRBJ2-2	TRBV24-1	CATSDHPGLAGGIMNTGELFF
medium-sized	12	TRBJ2-7	TRBV7-2	CASSPALHEQYF
-	11	TRBJ1-1	TRBV28	CASSLLQEAFF
-	11	TRBJ2-3	TRBV5-1	CASGGTDTQYF
-	15	TRBJ1-2	TRBV6-5	CASTSPLGANYGYTF